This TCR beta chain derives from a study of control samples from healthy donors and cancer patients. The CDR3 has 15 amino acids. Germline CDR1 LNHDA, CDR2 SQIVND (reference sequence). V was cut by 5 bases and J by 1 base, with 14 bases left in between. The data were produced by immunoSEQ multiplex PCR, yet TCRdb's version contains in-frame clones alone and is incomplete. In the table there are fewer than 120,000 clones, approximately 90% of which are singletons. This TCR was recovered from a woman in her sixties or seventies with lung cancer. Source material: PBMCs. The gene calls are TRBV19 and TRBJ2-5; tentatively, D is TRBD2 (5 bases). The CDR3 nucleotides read TGTGCCAGTAGTCCAATTAGCGCCGTCCAAGAGACCCAGTACTTC. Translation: CASSPISAVQETQYF.